The 5 T cell receptor beta chains below all came from one sample that was sequenced in a study of regulatory T cells in long-lasting Graves disease. Time point given: newly diagnosed GD, antithyroid drugs for less than 3 months. Isolated PBMC RNA provided the starting material for the TCR library. Both iRepertoire HTBI primers and Arm-PCR of CDR3 regions were used to build the TCR beta libraries. MiXCR, applied by TCRdb to the multiplex PCR reads, yields one record per CDR3 protein. The sample yields a few hundred thousand distinct CDR3 sequences, about 18% seen once. These same records also appear under a second study, on T cells in Graves' hyperthyroidism and ophthalmopathy.

Sequences were derived from peripheral blood mononuclear cells (PBMCs), sampled at new diagnosis, from a patient treated with antithyroid drugs. The receptors stem from a woman aged 25 to 39 with Graves disease.

In this sample, this clonotype turned up a few times. V gene TRBV3-1 combines with J gene TRBJ2-2; D is undetermined. Germline V lookup: CDR1 LGHDT, CDR2 YNNKEL (reference sequence). The CDR3 has 14 amino acids. The V and J ends lost 2 bases and 5 bases respectively, with 9 bases between them. The chain's CDR3 is CASSQPVVTGELFF. The DNA for the CDR3 is TGTGCCAGCAGCCAACCTGTGGTTACCGGGGAGCTGTTTTTT.

Ten or more counts support this clonotype. J is TRBJ1-2 and V is TRBV12-3 or TRBV12-4, with TRBD1 as a possible D gene (6 bases). V lost 7 bases to trimming and J lost 6 bases, with 15 bases between them. The CDR3 covers 13 residues. The CDR3 reads CASISYAGDGYTF. The DNA for the CDR3 is TGTGCCAGCATCTCTTATGCAGGGGATGGCTACACCTTC.

In this sample, this clonotype turned up many times. One end of the junction does not line up with germline, which may come from a read error. The chain recombines TRBV4-1 with TRBJ1-3, with D maybe TRBD1 (6 bases). This CDR3 spans 19 amino acids. Germline lookup yields CDR1 MGHRA and CDR2 YSYEKL. The CDR3 spells CASSPGTTSDPSSGNTIYF. The CDR3 DNA reads TGTGCCAGCAGCCCTGGGACAACCTCCGACCCCAGCTCTGGAAACACCATATATTTT.

In this sample, this clonotype turned up many times. The V and J genes are TRBV18 and TRBJ2-1, with D perhaps TRBD1 (5 bases). CDR1 and CDR2 from the germline V gene are KGHSH and LQKENI. Trimming stripped 3 bases from V and 5 bases from J, with 8 bases between. The CDR3 length is 13 residues. DNA for the CDR3: TGTGCCAGCTCACCGTCCAGGGACAATGAGCAGTTCTTC. Translated, it gives CASSPSRDNEQFF.

This clonotype showed up many times. The gene calls are TRBV4-1 and TRBJ2-5; tentatively, D is TRBD1 (5 bases). The CDR3 is 17 amino acids. Between the trimmed V and J ends, which lost 4 bases and 4 bases, there was a span of 22 bases. CDR1 is MGHRA and CDR2 is YSYEKL in the germline V gene. The CDR3: CASSRSRDSLLGETQYF. The CDR3 nucleotides are TGCGCCAGCAGCCGGTCCCGAGACAGCCTCCTGGGAGAGACCCAGTACTTC.